These T cell receptor beta chains were read from a single sample in a study of shared clonotypes between healthy human individuals. Clones were sequenced by immunoSEQ multiplex PCR, and TCRdb holds only the in-frame ones, with some missing. The sample has over 750,000 clones; roughly 96% are singletons. Source material: naive CD8+ T cells sorted from blood. The receptors were sampled from a man aged 30 to 39 in good health. CDR3s include the opening cysteine and the closing phenylalanine or tryptophan. The D gene is left open where the match is weak. Some rows mark clone size as missing; the rest say once, few, many or name a class of expanded clone.

j_call d_call v_call clone_size cdr3_nt cdr3_aa
TRBJ2-7 NA TRBV19 NA TGTGCCAGTAGTATAGGCCACGGCGGGTACGAGCAGTACTTC CASSIGHGGYEQYF
TRBJ1-5 NA TRBV18 NA TGTGCCAGCTCACCAGACCTTAGCAATCAGCCCCAGCATTTT CASSPDLSNQPQHF
TRBJ1-5 NA TRBV21-1 NA TGTGCCAGCATCAGGGGCAGGGCTAGTAATCAGCCCCAGCATTTT CASIRGRASNQPQHF
TRBJ2-1 NA TRBV27 NA TGTGCCAGCAGTTTATTGGACAGTGCTGATGAGCAGTTCTTC CASSLLDSADEQFF
TRBJ1-4 TRBD1 TRBV27 NA TGTGCCAGCGGTCGAGGGGACAGGGAGCAGAAACTGTTTTTT CASGRGDREQKLFF
TRBJ2-5 NA TRBV7-9 NA TGTGCCAGCAGCTCAGAGGAGGGCAGGGAGACCCAGTACTTC CASSSEEGRETQYF
TRBJ2-3 TRBD1 TRBV29-1 NA TGCAGCGTTACGGACAGGGCCACTACAGATACGCAGTATTTT CSVTDRATTDTQYF
TRBJ2-7 NA TRBV27 few TGTGCCAGCAGTAAGCAGAGCTCCTACGAGCAGTACTTC CASSKQSSYEQYF
TRBJ2-1 TRBD2 TRBV6-5 NA TGTGCCAGCAGTCGGACTAGCGGGATGGAGGATGAGCAGTTCTTC CASSRTSGMEDEQFF
TRBJ2-1 TRBD2 TRBV11-3 NA TGTGCCAGCAGTTCGCGTGGTACGGGAGGGCCTCTCGATGAGCAGTTCTTC CASSSRGTGGPLDEQFF
TRBJ2-3 NA TRBV11-2 NA TGTGCCAGCAGCGACCCAGATGGGGTCCGCCGAGGCACAGATACGCAGTATTTT CASSDPDGVRRGTDTQYF
TRBJ2-4 NA TRBV7-6 once TGTGCCAGCAGCGCGAGGGCGGCGGGCATTCAGTACTTC CASSARAAGIQYF
TRBJ1-2 TRBD1 TRBV9 NA TGTGCCAGCAGCGTAAGAGCAGGGCAGGGGGATGGCTACACCTTC CASSVRAGQGDGYTF
TRBJ2-7 TRBD1 TRBV4-3 NA TGCGCCAGCAGCCAAGGGACAGGGAACGGGCAGTACTTC CASSQGTGNGQYF
TRBJ2-4 NA TRBV7-2 NA TGTGCCAGCAGCTTAGGGGGACTCGCCAAAAACATTCAGTACTTC CASSLGGLAKNIQYF
TRBJ2-7 TRBD1 TRBV7-8 once TGTGCCAGCAGCACGGGACAGGGGGCCGACGAGCAGTACTTC CASSTGQGADEQYF
TRBJ2-3 NA TRBV10-3 NA TGTGCCATCAGTGAGTTTACCGGCCAGGATACGCAGTATTTT CAISEFTGQDTQYF